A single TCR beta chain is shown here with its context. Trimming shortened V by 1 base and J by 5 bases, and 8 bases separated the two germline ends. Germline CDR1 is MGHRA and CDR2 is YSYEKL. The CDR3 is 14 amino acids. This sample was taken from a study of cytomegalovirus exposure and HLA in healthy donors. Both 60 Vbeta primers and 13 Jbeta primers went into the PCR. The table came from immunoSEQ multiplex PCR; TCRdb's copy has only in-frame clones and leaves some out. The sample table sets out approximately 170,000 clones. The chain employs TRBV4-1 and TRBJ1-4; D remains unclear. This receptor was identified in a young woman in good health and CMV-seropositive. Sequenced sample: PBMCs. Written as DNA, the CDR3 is TGCGCCAGCAGCCAAGGACAAAGGAATGAAAAACTGTTTTTT. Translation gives CASSQGQRNEKLFF.